This T cell receptor beta chain emerged from a study of OX40 agonist ivuxolimab in advanced cancers. V was pared by 4 bases and J by 6 bases, with 13 bases between. Germline CDR1 reads MNHEY; CDR2 reads SMNVEV (reference sequence). This CDR3 comprises 14 residues. TCRdb's table, derived via immunoSEQ multiplex PCR, lists solely in-frame clones and lacks some. The data show about 73,000 clones, approximately 90% seen once. The sample in question was CD4+ or CD8+ T cells sorted from blood, obtained in a trial of the OX40 agonist ivuxolimab. This sequence was found in an adult with an advanced solid tumor such as melanoma, head and neck, liver or kidney cancer. This sequence joins TRBV27 and TRBJ2-1, with D possibly called TRBD1 or TRBD2 (5 bases each). The CDR3 loop is CASSSWDRSNEQFF. CDR3 DNA: TGTGCCAGCAGTTCCTGGGACCGCTCCAATGAGCAGTTCTTC.